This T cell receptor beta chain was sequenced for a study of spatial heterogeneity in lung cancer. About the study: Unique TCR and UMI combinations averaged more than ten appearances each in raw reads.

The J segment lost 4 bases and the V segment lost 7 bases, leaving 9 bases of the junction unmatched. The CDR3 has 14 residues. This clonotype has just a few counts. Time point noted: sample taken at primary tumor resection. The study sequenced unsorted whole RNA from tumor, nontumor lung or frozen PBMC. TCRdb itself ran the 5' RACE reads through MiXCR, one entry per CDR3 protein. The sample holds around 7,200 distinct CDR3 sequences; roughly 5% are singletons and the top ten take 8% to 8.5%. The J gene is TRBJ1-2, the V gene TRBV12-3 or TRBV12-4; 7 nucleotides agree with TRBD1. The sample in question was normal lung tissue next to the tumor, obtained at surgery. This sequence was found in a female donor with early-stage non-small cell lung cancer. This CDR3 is CASTAGDSVYGYTF. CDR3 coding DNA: TGTGCCAGCACTGCGGGGGACAGCGTCTATGGCTACACCTTC.